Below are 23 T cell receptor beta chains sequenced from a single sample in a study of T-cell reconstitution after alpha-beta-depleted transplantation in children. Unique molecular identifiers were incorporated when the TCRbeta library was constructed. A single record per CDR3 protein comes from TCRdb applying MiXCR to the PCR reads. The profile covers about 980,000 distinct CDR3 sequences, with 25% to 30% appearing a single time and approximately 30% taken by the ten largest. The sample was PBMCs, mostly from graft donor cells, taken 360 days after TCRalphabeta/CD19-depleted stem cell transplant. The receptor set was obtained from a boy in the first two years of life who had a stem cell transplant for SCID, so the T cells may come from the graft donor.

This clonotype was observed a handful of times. The DNA of the CDR3 is TGTGCCAGCAGCTTTGCAGGTGGAGGTGAAGCTTTCTTT. This gives the protein CASSFAGGGEAFF. V is TRBV7-9 and J is TRBJ1-1; D is unclear. Germline CDR1 is SEHNR and CDR2 is FQNEAQ (reference sequence). V was shortened by 3 bases and J by 7 bases, with 12 bases between the two germline ends. This CDR3 comprises 13 residues.

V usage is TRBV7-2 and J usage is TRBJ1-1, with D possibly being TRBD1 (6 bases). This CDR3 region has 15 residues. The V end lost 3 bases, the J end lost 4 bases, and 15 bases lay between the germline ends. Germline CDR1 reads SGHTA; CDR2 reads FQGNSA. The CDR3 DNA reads TGTGCCAGCAGCTTCCGACAGGCTGGGAGCACTGAAGCTTTCTTT. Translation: CASSFRQAGSTEAFF.

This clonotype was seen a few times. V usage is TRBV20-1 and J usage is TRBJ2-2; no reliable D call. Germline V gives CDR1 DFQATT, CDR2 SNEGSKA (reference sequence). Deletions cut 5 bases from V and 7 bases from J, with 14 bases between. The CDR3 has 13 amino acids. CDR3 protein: CSAQTPANGELFF. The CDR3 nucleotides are TGCAGTGCTCAGACCCCGGCCAACGGGGAGCTGTTTTTT.

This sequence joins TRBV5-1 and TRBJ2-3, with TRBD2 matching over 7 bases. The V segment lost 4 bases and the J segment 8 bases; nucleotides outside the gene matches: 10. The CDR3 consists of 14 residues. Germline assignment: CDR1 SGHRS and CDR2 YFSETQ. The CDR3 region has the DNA TGCGCCAGCAGCCCGGACGGGGGGAGAGCTACGCAGTATTTT. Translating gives CASSPDGGRATQYF. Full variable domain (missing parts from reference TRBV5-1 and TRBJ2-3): KAGVTQTPRYLIKTRGQQVTLSCSPISGHRSVSWYQQTPGQGLQFLFEYFSETQRNKGNFPGRFSGRQFSNSRSEMNVSTLELGDSALYLCASSPDGGRATQYFGPGTRLTVL.

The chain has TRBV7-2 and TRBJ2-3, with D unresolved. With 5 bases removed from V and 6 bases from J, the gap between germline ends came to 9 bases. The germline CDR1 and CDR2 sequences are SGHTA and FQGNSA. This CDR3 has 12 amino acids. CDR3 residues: CASSPLLDTQYF. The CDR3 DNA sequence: TGTGCCAGCAGCCCCCTTCTGGATACGCAGTATTTT.

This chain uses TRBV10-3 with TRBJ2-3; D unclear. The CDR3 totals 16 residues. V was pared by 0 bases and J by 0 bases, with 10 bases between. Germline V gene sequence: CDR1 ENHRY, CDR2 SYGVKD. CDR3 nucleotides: TGTGCCATCAGTGAGTCAGGATATACTAGCACAGATACGCAGTATTTT. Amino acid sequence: CAISESGYTSTDTQYF.

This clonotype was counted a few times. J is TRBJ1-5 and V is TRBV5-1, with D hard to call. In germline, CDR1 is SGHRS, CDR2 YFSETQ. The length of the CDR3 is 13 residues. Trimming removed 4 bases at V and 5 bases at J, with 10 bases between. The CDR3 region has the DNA TGCGCCAGCAGCACCGACCCAGATCAGCCCCAGCATTTT. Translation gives CASSTDPDQPQHF. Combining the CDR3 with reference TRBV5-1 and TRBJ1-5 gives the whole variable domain KAGVTQTPRYLIKTRGQQVTLSCSPISGHRSVSWYQQTPGQGLQFLFEYFSETQRNKGNFPGRFSGRQFSNSRSEMNVSTLELGDSALYLCASSTDPDQPQHFGDGTRLSIL.

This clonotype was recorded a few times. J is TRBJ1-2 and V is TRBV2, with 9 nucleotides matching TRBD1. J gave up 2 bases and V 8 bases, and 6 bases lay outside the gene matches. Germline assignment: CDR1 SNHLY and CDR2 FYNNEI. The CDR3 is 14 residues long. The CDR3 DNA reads TGTGCCAGCCAAACAGGGGGCGTAAACTATGGCTACACCTTC. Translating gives CASQTGGVNYGYTF.

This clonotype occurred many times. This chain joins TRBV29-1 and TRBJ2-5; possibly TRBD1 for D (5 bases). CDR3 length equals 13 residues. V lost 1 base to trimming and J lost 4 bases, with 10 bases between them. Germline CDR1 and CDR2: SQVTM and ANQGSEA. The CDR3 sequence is CSVEAPTGETQYF. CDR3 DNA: TGCAGCGTTGAAGCCCCCACAGGAGAGACCCAGTACTTC.

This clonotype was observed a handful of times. As DNA, the CDR3 is TGTGCCAGCAGCTTATCCAGACAGACGAACACCGGGGAGCTGTTTTTT. The encoded protein is CASSLSRQTNTGELFF. V gene TRBV7-2 combines with J gene TRBJ2-2; TRBD1 might be the D (5 bases). The germline CDR1 and CDR2 sequences are SGHTA and FQGNSA. Trimming removed 2 bases from V and 0 bases from J, with 10 bases in between. The CDR3 is 16 residues long.

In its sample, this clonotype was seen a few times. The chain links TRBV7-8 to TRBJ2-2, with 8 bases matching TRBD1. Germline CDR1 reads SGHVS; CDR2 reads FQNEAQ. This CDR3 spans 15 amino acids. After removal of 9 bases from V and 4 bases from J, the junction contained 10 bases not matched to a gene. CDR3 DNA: TGTGCCAGTAACCCCCAGGGGGCCCTCACCGGGGAGCTGTTTTTT. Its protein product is CASNPQGALTGELFF.

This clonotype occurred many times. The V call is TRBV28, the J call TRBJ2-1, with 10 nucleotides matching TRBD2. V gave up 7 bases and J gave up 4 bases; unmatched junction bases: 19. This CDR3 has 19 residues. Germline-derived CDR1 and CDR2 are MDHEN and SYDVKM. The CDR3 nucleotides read TGTGCCAGCACTCCCGCCCCCGGGACTAGCGCAACTTTTTACAATGAGCAGTTCTTC. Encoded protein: CASTPAPGTSATFYNEQFF.

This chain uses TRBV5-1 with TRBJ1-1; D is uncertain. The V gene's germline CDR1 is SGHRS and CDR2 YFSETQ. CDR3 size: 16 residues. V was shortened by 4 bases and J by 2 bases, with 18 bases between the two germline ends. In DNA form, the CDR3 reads TGCGCCAGCAGCATCGGCCCAAACCTTTCTAACACTGAAGCTTTCTTT. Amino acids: CASSIGPNLSNTEAFF.

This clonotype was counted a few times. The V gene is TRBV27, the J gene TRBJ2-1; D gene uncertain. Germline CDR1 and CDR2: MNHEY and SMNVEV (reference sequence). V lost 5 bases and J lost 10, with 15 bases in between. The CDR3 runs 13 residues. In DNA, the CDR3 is TGTGCCAGCAGTAACGCGCTGGGGAACGAGCAGTTCTTC. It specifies CASSNALGNEQFF.

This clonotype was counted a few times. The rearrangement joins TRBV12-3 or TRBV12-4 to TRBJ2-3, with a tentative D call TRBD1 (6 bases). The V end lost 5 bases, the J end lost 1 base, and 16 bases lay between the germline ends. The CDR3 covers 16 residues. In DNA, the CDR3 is TGTGCCAGCAGTCCGAGGGGGTTCGTTGGCACAGATACGCAGTATTTT. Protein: CASSPRGFVGTDTQYF.

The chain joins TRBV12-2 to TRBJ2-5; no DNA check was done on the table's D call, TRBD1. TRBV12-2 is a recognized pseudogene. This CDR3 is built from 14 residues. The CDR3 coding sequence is TGTGCAAGTCGCCCCTTAGGGGGCCAAGAGACCCAGTACTTC. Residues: CASRPLGGQETQYF.

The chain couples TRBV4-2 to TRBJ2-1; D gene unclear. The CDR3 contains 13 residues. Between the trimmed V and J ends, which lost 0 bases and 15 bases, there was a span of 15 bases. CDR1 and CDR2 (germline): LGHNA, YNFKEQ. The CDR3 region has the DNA TGTGCCAGCAGCCAAGACCCCACTCCGGGTCCGTTCTTC. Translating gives CASSQDPTPGPFF.

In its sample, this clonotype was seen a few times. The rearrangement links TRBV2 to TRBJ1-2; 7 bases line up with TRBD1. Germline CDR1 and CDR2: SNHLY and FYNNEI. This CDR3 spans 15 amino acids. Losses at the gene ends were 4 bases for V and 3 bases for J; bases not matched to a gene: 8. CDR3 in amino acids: CASSGRQGGYYGYTF. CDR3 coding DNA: TGTGCCAGCAGTGGGAGACAGGGAGGCTACTATGGCTACACCTTC.

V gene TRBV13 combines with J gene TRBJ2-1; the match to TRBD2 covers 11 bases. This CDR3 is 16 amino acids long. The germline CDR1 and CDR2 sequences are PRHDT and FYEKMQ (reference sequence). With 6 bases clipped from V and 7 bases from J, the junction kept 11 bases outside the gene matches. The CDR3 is CASRHGGTSGRNEQFF. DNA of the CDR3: TGTGCCAGCAGACACGGAGGGACTAGCGGTCGAAATGAGCAGTTCTTC.

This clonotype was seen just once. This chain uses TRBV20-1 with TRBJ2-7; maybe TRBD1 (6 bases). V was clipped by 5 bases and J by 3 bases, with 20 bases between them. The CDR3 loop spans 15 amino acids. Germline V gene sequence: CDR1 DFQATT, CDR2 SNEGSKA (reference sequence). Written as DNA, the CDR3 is TGCAGTGCTCCAACGTGGGGGCCCTCGGACTACGAGCAGTACTTC. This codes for CSAPTWGPSDYEQYF.

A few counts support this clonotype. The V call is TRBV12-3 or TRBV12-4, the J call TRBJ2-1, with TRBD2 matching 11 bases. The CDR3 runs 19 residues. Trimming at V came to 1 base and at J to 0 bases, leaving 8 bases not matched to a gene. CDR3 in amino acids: CASSLVASGGFGSYNEQFF. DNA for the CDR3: TGTGCCAGCAGTTTAGTTGCTAGCGGGGGGTTCGGCTCCTACAATGAGCAGTTCTTC.

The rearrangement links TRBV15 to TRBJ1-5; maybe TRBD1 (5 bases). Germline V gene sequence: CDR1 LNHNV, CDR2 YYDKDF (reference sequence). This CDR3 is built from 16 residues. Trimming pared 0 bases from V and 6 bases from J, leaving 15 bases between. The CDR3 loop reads CATSRDRGTQGQPQHF. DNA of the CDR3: TGTGCCACCAGCAGAGATCGAGGCACCCAGGGTCAGCCCCAGCATTTT. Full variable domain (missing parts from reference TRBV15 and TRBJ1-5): DAMVIQNPRYQVTQFGKPVTLSCSQTLNHNVMYWYQQKSSQAPKLLFHYYDKDFNNEADTPDNFQSRRPNTSFCFLDIRSPGLGDTAMYLCATSRDRGTQGQPQHFGDGTRLSIL.

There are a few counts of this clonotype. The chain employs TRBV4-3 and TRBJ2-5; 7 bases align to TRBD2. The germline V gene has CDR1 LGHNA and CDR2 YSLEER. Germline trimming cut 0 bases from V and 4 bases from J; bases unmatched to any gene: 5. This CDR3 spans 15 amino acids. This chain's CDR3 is CASSQDEASGETQYF. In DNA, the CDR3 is TGCGCCAGCAGCCAAGATGAGGCTAGCGGAGAGACCCAGTACTTC.